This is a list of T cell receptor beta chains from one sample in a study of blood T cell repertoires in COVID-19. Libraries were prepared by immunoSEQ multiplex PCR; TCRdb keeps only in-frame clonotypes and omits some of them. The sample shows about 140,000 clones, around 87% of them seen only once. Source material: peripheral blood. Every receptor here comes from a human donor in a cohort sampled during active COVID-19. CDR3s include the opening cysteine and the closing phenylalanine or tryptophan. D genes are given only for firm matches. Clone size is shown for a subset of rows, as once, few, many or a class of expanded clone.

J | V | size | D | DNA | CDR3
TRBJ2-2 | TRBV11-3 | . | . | TGTGCCAGCAGCTCGAGAGACGGGGAGCTGTTTTTT | CASSSRDGELFF
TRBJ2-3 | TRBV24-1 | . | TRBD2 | TGTGCCACCAGTGACCCTCTCGGGGGGACAGATACGCAGTATTTT | CATSDPLGGTDTQYF
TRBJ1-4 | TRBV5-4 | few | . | TGTGCCAGCAGCTTGGTAGCGGGGGACACAATTGAAAAACTGTTTTTT | CASSLVAGDTIEKLFF
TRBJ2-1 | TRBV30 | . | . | TGTGCCTGGAACAGTGGTCGGGTCTCAGGGATAGTATTTGACAATGAGCAGTTCTTC | CAWNSGRVSGIVFDNEQFF
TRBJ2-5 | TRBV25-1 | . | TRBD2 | TGTGCCAGCAGCCCGAATATTGGAGCTAGCGGGTTCCAAGAGACCCAGTACTTC | CASSPNIGASGFQETQYF
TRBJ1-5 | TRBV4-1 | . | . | TGCGCCAGCAGCCAAGAGGGGGGGCAGGTAAACAATCAGCCCCAGCATTTT | CASSQEGGQVNNQPQHF
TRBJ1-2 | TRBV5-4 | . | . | TGTGCCAGCAGCTTGTCTCCAGGGGCTAACTATGGCTACACCTTC | CASSLSPGANYGYTF
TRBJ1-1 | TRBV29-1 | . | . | TGCAGCGTTGAAGCAGGGGCTGAAGCTTTCTTT | CSVEAGAEAFF
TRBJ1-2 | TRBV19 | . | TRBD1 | TGTGCCAGTAGAGGGGGCAGGGGGCGCCCTGGCTACACCTTC | CASRGGRGRPGYTF
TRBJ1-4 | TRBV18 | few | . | TGTGCCAGCTCACCCTCCCTTGCAACTAATGAAAAACTGTTTTTT | CASSPSLATNEKLFF
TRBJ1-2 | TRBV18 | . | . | TGTGCCAGCTCACCCGACCTGCAGGGTGACTATGGCTACACCTTC | CASSPDLQGDYGYTF
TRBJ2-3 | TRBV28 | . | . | TGTGCCAGCGTGCGGACTGACACAGATACGCAGTATTTT | CASVRTDTDTQYF
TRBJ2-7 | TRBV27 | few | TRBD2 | TGTGCCAGCAGCGGGACTAGCGGGTGGGACGAGCAGTACTTC | CASSGTSGWDEQYF
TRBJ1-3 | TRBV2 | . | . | TGTGCCAGCAGTGAAGTTGGGTCGGGGGGAAACACCATATATTTT | CASSEVGSGGNTIYF
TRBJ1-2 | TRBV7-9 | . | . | TGTGCCAGCAGCTTAGGATCGGGGGCTAACTATGGCTACACCTTC | CASSLGSGANYGYTF
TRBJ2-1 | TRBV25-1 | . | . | TGTGCCAGCAGTGAATCTATTGAGCAGTTCTTC | CASSESIEQFF
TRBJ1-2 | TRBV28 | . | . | TGTGCCAGCAGTTTAAACCCAGGCCCAAACTATGGCTACACCTTC | CASSLNPGPNYGYTF
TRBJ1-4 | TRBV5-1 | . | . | TGCGCCAGCAGCTTGGTAGGGCAGCGGGAAAAACTGTTTTTT | CASSLVGQREKLFF
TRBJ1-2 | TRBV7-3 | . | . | TGTGCCAGCAGCTTAACGGGGGGATCCTTGGGCTACACCTTC | CASSLTGGSLGYTF
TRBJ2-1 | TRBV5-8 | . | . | TGTGCCAGCAGCTGGCAGGGCTCCTACAATGAGCAGTTCTTC | CASSWQGSYNEQFF
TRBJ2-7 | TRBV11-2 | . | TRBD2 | TGTGCCAGCAGCTTAGGCGGACTAGCGGGAAAAGAGTACGAGCAGTACTTC | CASSLGGLAGKEYEQYF
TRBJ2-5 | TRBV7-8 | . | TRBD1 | TGTGCCAGCAGCTTCCGGACAGGGTTCCCCCAAGAGACCCAGTACTTC | CASSFRTGFPQETQYF
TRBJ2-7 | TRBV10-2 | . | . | TGCGCCAGCAGTGCAGGCTATTCCTACGAGCAGTACTTC | CASSAGYSYEQYF
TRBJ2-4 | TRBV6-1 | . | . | TGTGCCAGCAGTGCCAGGCAGGGGCTCGGGAAAAACATTCAGTACTTC | CASSARQGLGKNIQYF
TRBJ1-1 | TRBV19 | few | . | TGTGCCAGTAGTCCAACCTCAACAGTGGTGAACACTGAAGCTTTCTTT | CASSPTSTVVNTEAFF
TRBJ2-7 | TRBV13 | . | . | TGTGCCAGCAGCACCCAGGGGCCGTCCTACGAGCAGTACTTC | CASSTQGPSYEQYF
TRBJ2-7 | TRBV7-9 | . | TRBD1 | TGTGCCAGCGGACCGACAGGGAGCGCCTACGAGCAGTACTTC | CASGPTGSAYEQYF
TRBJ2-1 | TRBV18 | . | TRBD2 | TGTGCCAGCTCACCTTCTGCCCAAGCGGGAGACCCAAACAATGAGCAGTTCTTC | CASSPSAQAGDPNNEQFF
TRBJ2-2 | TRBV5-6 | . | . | TGTGCCAGCAGCTTAGGAGGGGTCGGGGAGCTGTTTTTT | CASSLGGVGELFF
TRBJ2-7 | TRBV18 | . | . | TGTGCCAGCTCTTCTGGGCAAGGCCCGTCCTACGAGCAGTACTTC | CASSSGQGPSYEQYF
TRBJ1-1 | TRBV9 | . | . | TGTGCCAGCAGTCGAGAGGGTTCAGGGAACACTGAAGCTTTCTTT | CASSREGSGNTEAFF